This TCR beta chain was sequenced for a study of OX40 agonist ivuxolimab in advanced cancers. Some background on the complete study: Ivuxolimab, which targeted the costimulatory receptor OX40 (CD134), was an agonistic, fully human IgG2 monoclonal antibody. The monotherapy dose-escalation portion (N ≈ 52 patients) of the phase I ivuxolimab trial is reported in the paper. Patients were allowed to have had prior anti-PD-1, anti-PD-L1 or anti-CTLA-4 therapy, and around 41% of the dose-escalation patients had previously received checkpoint inhibitors. Three dose-escalation patients achieved partial responses, one with hepatocellular carcinoma and two with cutaneous melanoma. The dose-escalation cohort was 82.7% male with a mean age of about 65 years, ranging from about 20 to 85. The purpose of peripheral TCRbeta sequencing was to test whether ivuxolimab changed TCR sequence diversity and led to clonal T-cell expansion. Among the roughly 52 dose-escalation patients, 19 had hepatocellular carcinoma, roughly 15 melanoma, 9 renal cell carcinoma and 9 head and neck cancer. Intravenous ivuxolimab was administered to patients every 2 weeks at six dose levels: 0.01, 0.1, 0.3, 1.5, 3 and 10 mg/kg.

Genomic DNA was extracted from sorted cells for sequencing of the TCRbeta CDR3 region. The immunoSEQ Assay was used for sequencing of TCRbeta CDR3 regions. As stored in TCRdb, this immuneACCESS dataset retains in-frame rearrangements with V and J assigned. A fraction of the clones does not appear; measured against another copy, unresolved V genes explain less than half of the discrepancy, and the remainder lacks a known reason. Counted in this sample were about 75,000 clones; about 88% of them appeared once. The ten largest clonotypes hold roughly 8% of the sample. As for this clone: No antigen is known for it. Base qualities are not recorded, but no much larger clone differs from it by a single base.

Patients with autoimmune disease history or receiving systemic immunosuppression were excluded from the trial. Peripheral blood for TCR sequencing was drawn from every dose cohort at baseline, at cycle 4 day 1 and at cycle 7 day 1. The samples were drawn from a first-in-human, open-label, multicenter phase I dose-escalation trial of ivuxolimab. Adults with locally advanced or metastatic head and neck squamous cell, hepatocellular, melanoma or renal cell carcinoma were enrolled in the trial. Before TCR sequencing, CD4+ and CD8+ T cells were separately sorted from peripheral blood. Paper-wide results and their limitations: After ivuxolimab, more expanded clones were found on average in CD8+ T cells than in CD4+ T cells. Clonal expansion of both CD4+ and CD8+ blood T cells was observed from baseline to week 6 at doses 0.1 to 3.0 mg/kg. Low levels of normalized T-cell clonal expansion were also seen in some patients who did not respond. In the 0.1-3.0 mg/kg groups, partial responders were among the patients with the lowest normalized peripheral clonal expansion, particularly in CD8+ T cells. Antigen specificity was not determined for the clonally expanded peripheral T cells.

The sequence derives from an adult with an advanced solid tumor such as melanoma, head and neck, liver or kidney cancer. The material sequenced was CD4+ or CD8+ T cells sorted from blood, taken in a trial of the OX40 agonist ivuxolimab.

CDR3 loop: CASSLETFVELFF. The nucleotides read TGTGCCAGCAGCTTAGAGACGTTCGTGGAGCTGTTTTTT. The rearrangement joined TRBV11-1 to TRBJ2-2; too little of a D gene remains to name it. CDR1 and CDR2, per the germline V gene (reference sequence), are SGHAT and FQDESV. Deletion took 1 base off V and 10 bases off J, with a span of 10 bases between the germline ends. The CDR3 contains 13 residues, cysteine and phenylalanine counted. Of the read, only the CDR3 DNA is kept; its 39 bases are in frame from base 1.